A selection of T cell receptor beta chains follows, all from one sample in a study of blood T cell repertoires in COVID-19. Sequenced by immunoSEQ multiplex PCR; TCRdb stores in-frame clones only, minus some. The sample contains 80,000 to 100,000 clones, about 74% of which appear only once. Source material: peripheral blood. These receptors were collected from a man in his 70s with COVID-19, enrolled during active disease. Each CDR3 is given with its conserved first and last residue. The D gene is left open where the match is weak. The listing skips clone size in some rows; elsewhere it reads once, few, many or a size class.

J gene,clone size,D gene,V gene,CDR3 protein,CDR3 DNA
TRBJ1-5,-,-,TRBV15,CATSSAGQPQHF,TGTGCCACCAGCAGCGCGGGGCAGCCCCAGCATTTT
TRBJ2-1,-,-,TRBV7-2,CASNNLLYNEQFF,TGTGCCAGCAACAACCTCCTCTACAATGAGCAGTTCTTC
TRBJ2-1,-,-,TRBV14,CASSYYNEQFF,TGTGCCAGCAGCTATTACAATGAGCAGTTCTTC
TRBJ2-5,-,TRBD2,TRBV28,CATTRSGRGWGETQYF,TGTGCCACAACTCGTAGCGGGAGAGGATGGGGAGAGACCCAGTACTTC
TRBJ2-7,-,TRBD2,TRBV5-5,CASSPLGGTPIGEQYF,TGTGCCAGCAGCCCCCTCGGGGGGACTCCGATAGGGGAGCAGTACTTC
TRBJ1-2,-,TRBD1,TRBV19,CASSTLTGGLTYGYTF,TGTGCCAGTAGTACGCTTACAGGGGGCCTAACCTATGGCTACACCTTC
TRBJ1-3,-,TRBD1,TRBV6-1,CASSETGRGGNTIYF,TGTGCCAGCAGTGAGACAGGGAGAGGCGGAAACACCATATATTTT
TRBJ2-2,few,-,TRBV9,CASSVGPDTGELFF,TGTGCCAGCAGCGTAGGCCCAGACACCGGGGAGCTGTTTTTT
TRBJ2-1,few,-,TRBV28,CASSFSPEGREQFF,TGTGCCAGCAGTTTTTCCCCTGAGGGTCGTGAGCAGTTCTTC
TRBJ1-5,-,-,TRBV7-9,CASTFGGSRNQPQHF,TGTGCCAGCACGTTTGGCGGTTCTCGCAATCAGCCCCAGCATTTT
TRBJ2-1,-,-,TRBV29-1,CSVDLIGGGYNEQFF,TGCAGCGTTGATCTCATCGGCGGCGGATACAATGAGCAGTTCTTC
TRBJ2-3,-,TRBD2,TRBV5-4,CASSWLAGAGDTQYF,TGTGCCAGCAGCTGGCTAGCGGGAGCAGGAGATACGCAGTATTTT
TRBJ2-5,-,TRBD1,TRBV10-3,CAISLSGQGQETQYF,TGTGCCATCAGTCTTTCGGGACAGGGACAAGAGACCCAGTACTTC
TRBJ1-5,few,TRBD1,TRBV28,CASSPTTGGLYEPQHF,TGTGCCAGCAGTCCGACGACAGGGGGACTTTATGAGCCCCAGCATTTT
TRBJ1-5,-,-,TRBV2,CASSSNGVNQPQHF,TGTGCCAGCAGTTCAAACGGGGTTAATCAGCCCCAGCATTTT
TRBJ2-3,-,-,TRBV5-4,CASSWDITDTQYF,TGTGCCAGCAGCTGGGACATCACAGATACGCAGTATTTT
TRBJ2-2,-,TRBD1,TRBV7-3,CASSLTGSRTGELFF,TGTGCCAGCAGCTTGACAGGGAGCCGGACCGGGGAGCTGTTTTTT
TRBJ2-7,-,TRBD1,TRBV30,CAWSTGTGSYEQYF,TGTGCCTGGAGTACCGGGACAGGGTCCTACGAGCAGTACTTC
TRBJ2-2,-,-,TRBV4-1,CASSQDVWGPGELFF,TGCGCCAGCAGCCAAGACGTTTGGGGGCCCGGGGAGCTGTTTTTT
TRBJ1-3,once,-,TRBV4-2,CASSPNTGHAGNTIYF,TGTGCCAGCAGCCCGAATACAGGCCACGCTGGAAACACCATATATTTT
TRBJ1-4,many,-,TRBV25-1,CASSEAGGPNEKLFF,TGTGCCAGCAGTGAAGCGGGAGGGCCCAATGAAAAACTGTTTTTT
TRBJ2-1,-,-,TRBV3-1/TRBV3-2,CASSQGPSGSQQFF,TGTGCCAGCAGCCAAGGGCCCTCCGGGAGCCAGCAGTTCTTC
TRBJ2-1,-,TRBD2,TRBV28,CASSSTSGAYNEQFF,TGTGCCAGCAGCTCAACTAGCGGAGCCTACAATGAGCAGTTCTTC
TRBJ1-1,-,-,TRBV4-3,CASSQEPENTEAFF,TGCGCCAGCAGCCAAGAACCAGAGAACACTGAAGCTTTCTTT
TRBJ2-5,-,TRBD2,TRBV7-2,CASSLGLAGGGAETQYF,TGTGCCAGCAGCTTAGGGCTAGCGGGAGGGGGGGCTGAGACCCAGTACTTC
TRBJ2-2,-,-,TRBV19,CASSIDAPTGELFF,TGTGCCAGTAGTATAGACGCGCCCACCGGGGAGCTGTTTTTT
TRBJ1-1,-,-,TRBV19,CASSIQGTEAFF,TGTGCCAGTAGTATACAGGGGACTGAAGCTTTCTTT
TRBJ2-2,-,TRBD1,TRBV27,CASDWSLPPPLTGVGTGELFF,TGTGCCAGCGACTGGTCGCTCCCCCCCCCATTGACAGGGGTGGGCACCGGGGAGCTGTTTTTT
TRBJ1-2,-,-,TRBV7-9,CASSLHRASDYGYTF,TGTGCCAGCAGCTTACACAGGGCGTCGGACTATGGCTACACCTTC
TRBJ1-2,-,TRBD1,TRBV7-3,CASSPDRGYGYTF,TGTGCCAGCAGCCCGGACAGGGGGTATGGCTACACCTTC
TRBJ1-4,-,TRBD1,TRBV4-3,CASSQETGWIEKLFF,TGCGCCAGCAGCCAGGAGACAGGGTGGATTGAAAAACTGTTTTTT
TRBJ2-3,-,TRBD2,TRBV19,CASSNRLAGSTDTQYF,TGTGCCAGTAGTAACCGACTAGCGGGTAGCACAGATACGCAGTATTTT
TRBJ2-1,-,TRBD2,TRBV25-1,CASSEEVLAGEQFF,TGTGCCAGCAGTGAAGAGGTACTAGCGGGAGAGCAGTTCTTC
TRBJ1-2,-,TRBD1,TRBV6-1,CASSEADRGIYGYTF,TGTGCCAGCAGTGAAGCGGACAGGGGGATCTATGGCTACACCTTC
TRBJ2-7,few,-,TRBV6-2/TRBV6-3,CASSYSTGKQYF,TGTGCCAGCAGTTACTCGACGGGTAAGCAGTACTTC
TRBJ1-1,-,TRBD1,TRBV5-1,CASSYTTGGYAEAFF,TGCGCCAGCAGCTACACGACAGGGGGTTATGCTGAAGCTTTCTTT
TRBJ2-3,-,TRBD1,TRBV30,CASNRQGVGPDTQYF,TGTGCCTCCAATCGACAGGGAGTTGGACCAGATACGCAGTATTTT
TRBJ1-2,-,-,TRBV5-4,CASSSRGYGYTF,TGTGCCAGCAGCTCACGGGGGTATGGCTACACCTTC
TRBJ2-2,-,TRBD1,TRBV5-4,CASSHRQGAAGELFF,TGTGCCAGCAGCCATCGACAGGGGGCGGCCGGGGAGCTGTTTTTT
TRBJ2-1,-,-,TRBV19,CASSIDGNYNEQFF,TGTGCCAGTAGTATAGACGGGAACTACAATGAGCAGTTCTTC
TRBJ1-2,-,-,TRBV19,CASSQPTESYGYTF,TGTGCCAGTAGTCAACCGACAGAGTCTTATGGCTACACCTTC
TRBJ2-5,-,-,TRBV3-1/TRBV3-2,CASSQVSETQYF,TGTGCCAGCAGCCAAGTATCAGAGACCCAGTACTTC
TRBJ2-2,-,TRBD1,TRBV7-2,CASSLSPGGGTGELFF,TGTGCCAGCAGCTTGAGCCCAGGGGGCGGCACCGGGGAGCTGTTTTTT
TRBJ2-1,once,-,TRBV4-3,CASSQEAPHNGDEQFF,TGCGCCAGCAGCCAAGAAGCGCCTCATAACGGCGATGAGCAGTTCTTC
TRBJ1-3,-,-,TRBV11-2,CASRNTGGGPAGNTIYF,TGTGCCAGCAGGAACACGGGAGGGGGGCCAGCTGGAAACACCATATATTTT
TRBJ2-3,-,-,TRBV19,CASRVVDTQYF,TGTGCCTCCCGGGTGGTGGATACGCAGTATTTT
TRBJ1-1,few,TRBD1,TRBV7-9,CASSSWETGGTEAFF,TGTGCCAGCAGCTCTTGGGAGACAGGGGGCACTGAAGCTTTCTTT
TRBJ2-1,-,-,TRBV11-3,CASSHRNLPYNEQFF,TGTGCCAGCAGCCACAGGAACCTACCCTACAATGAGCAGTTCTTC
TRBJ2-5,-,-,TRBV2,CASTTLPKGETQYF,TGTGCCAGCACCACACTACCAAAGGGGGAGACCCAGTACTTC
TRBJ1-5,few,-,TRBV4-2,CASSQVRAAQNQPQHF,TGTGCCAGCAGCCAAGTTCGTGCGGCGCAGAATCAGCCCCAGCATTTT
TRBJ2-1,-,-,TRBV5-1,CASSQRYHREWIF,TGCGCCAGCAGCCAAAGATATCACAGGGAGTGGATCTTC
TRBJ1-5,-,-,TRBV25-1,CASSPNSNQPQHF,TGTGCCAGCAGTCCTAACAGTAATCAGCCCCAGCATTTT
TRBJ2-1,-,-,TRBV25-1,CASSDWRGPGNEQFF,TGTGCCAGCAGTGATTGGAGGGGGCCGGGCAATGAGCAGTTCTTC
TRBJ2-7,-,TRBD2,TRBV19,CASSRASGRGSYEQYF,TGTGCCAGTAGTAGGGCTAGCGGAAGGGGTTCGTACGAGCAGTACTTC
TRBJ1-6,-,-,TRBV7-9,CASSFDSYNSPLHF,TGTGCCAGCAGCTTTGACAGCTATAATTCACCCCTCCACTTT
TRBJ1-4,-,TRBD1,TRBV11-2,CASTSRGLIEKLFF,TGTGCCAGCACCAGTAGGGGGCTTATTGAAAAACTGTTTTTT
TRBJ2-6,-,TRBD1,TRBV5-1,CASSYTRQGAGANVLTF,TGCGCCAGCAGCTACACTCGACAGGGAGCTGGGGCCAACGTCCTGACTTTC
TRBJ2-1,-,TRBD1,TRBV29-1,CSTGQGSNEQFF,TGCAGCACCGGACAGGGATCGAATGAGCAGTTCTTC
TRBJ1-2,-,-,TRBV19,CASRPQGNSDYGYTF,TGTGCCAGTAGACCACAGGGTAATTCTGACTATGGCTACACCTTC
TRBJ2-1,-,-,TRBV24-1,CATSGSSDEQFF,TGTGCCACCAGTGGAAGCAGCGATGAGCAGTTCTTC